Listed below are T cell receptor beta chains from one sample, sequenced in a study of cytomegalovirus exposure and HLA in healthy donors. Generated by immunoSEQ multiplex PCR, the TCRdb table keeps only in-frame clones and is missing some. This repertoire shows more than 150,000 clones, around three quarters found once; its top ten account for 1.5% to 2%. Sequenced material: PBMCs. The source is a woman aged 25 to 39 in good health and CMV-seronegative. The CDR3 runs from the conserved cysteine through the conserved F or W. The D gene is left open where the match is weak. Rows give clone size only sometimes, using once, few, many, or a class for an expanded clone.

d_gene: .; j_gene: TRBJ1-1; abundance: .; v_gene: TRBV5-6; CDR3aa: CASSFGGMNTEAFF; CDR3nt: TGTGCCAGCAGCTTTGGGGGGATGAACACTGAAGCTTTCTTT
d_gene: .; j_gene: TRBJ1-1; abundance: few; v_gene: TRBV10-2; CDR3aa: CASTRGVYTEAFF; CDR3nt: TGCGCCAGCACCCGGGGAGTATACACTGAAGCTTTCTTT
d_gene: .; j_gene: TRBJ2-7; abundance: .; v_gene: TRBV4-3; CDR3aa: CASSQDARSYEQYF; CDR3nt: TGCGCCAGCAGCCAAGATGCCAGGTCCTACGAGCAGTACTTC
d_gene: TRBD1; j_gene: TRBJ1-5; abundance: .; v_gene: TRBV12-5; CDR3aa: CASVQPGGGPQHF; CDR3nt: TGTGCTAGTGTCCAACCAGGGGGTGGGCCCCAGCATTTT
d_gene: TRBD2; j_gene: TRBJ2-5; abundance: .; v_gene: TRBV5-1; CDR3aa: CASSLVGGGQETQYF; CDR3nt: TGCGCCAGCAGCTTGGTTGGCGGGGGACAAGAGACCCAGTACTTC
d_gene: TRBD1; j_gene: TRBJ1-6; abundance: .; v_gene: TRBV5-6; CDR3aa: CASSSTGTGRSPLHF; CDR3nt: TGTGCCAGCAGCTCAACCGGGACAGGGAGATCACCCCTCCACTTT
d_gene: TRBD1; j_gene: TRBJ1-1; abundance: .; v_gene: TRBV5-1; CDR3aa: CASKRTGADTEAFF; CDR3nt: TGCGCCAGCAAGAGGACAGGGGCAGACACTGAAGCTTTCTTT
d_gene: .; j_gene: TRBJ1-5; abundance: .; v_gene: TRBV7-2; CDR3aa: CASSQQGWDQPQHF; CDR3nt: TGTGCCAGCAGCCAACAGGGTTGGGATCAGCCCCAGCATTTT
d_gene: TRBD1; j_gene: TRBJ2-7; abundance: .; v_gene: TRBV27; CDR3aa: CASSFSRDRGITYEQYF; CDR3nt: TGTGCCAGCAGTTTTTCCCGGGACAGGGGGATTACCTACGAGCAGTACTTC
d_gene: .; j_gene: TRBJ1-5; abundance: .; v_gene: TRBV9; CDR3aa: CASNFGGASNQPQHF; CDR3nt: TGTGCCAGCAACTTTGGGGGGGCCAGCAATCAGCCCCAGCATTTT
d_gene: .; j_gene: TRBJ1-1; abundance: .; v_gene: TRBV5-1; CDR3aa: CASSDWTGQIAFF; CDR3nt: TGCGCCAGCAGCGATTGGACTGGACAGATAGCTTTCTTT
d_gene: .; j_gene: TRBJ1-5; abundance: .; v_gene: TRBV27; CDR3aa: CASSPNRINQPQHF; CDR3nt: TGTGCCAGCAGTCCGAACAGGATCAATCAGCCCCAGCATTTT
d_gene: .; j_gene: TRBJ1-6; abundance: .; v_gene: TRBV18; CDR3aa: CASSPPTVAAPLHF; CDR3nt: TGTGCCAGCTCACCACCGACCGTAGCTGCACCCCTCCACTTT
d_gene: TRBD1; j_gene: TRBJ1-1; abundance: .; v_gene: TRBV5-1; CDR3aa: CASSLGQGAIIPEAFF; CDR3nt: TGCGCCAGCAGCCTCGGACAGGGGGCCATTATCCCGGAAGCTTTCTTT
d_gene: .; j_gene: TRBJ1-1; abundance: once; v_gene: TRBV18; CDR3aa: CASSPRDTRNTEAFF; CDR3nt: TGTGCCAGCTCACCTAGGGACACCAGGAACACTGAAGCTTTCTTT
d_gene: .; j_gene: TRBJ2-2; abundance: .; v_gene: TRBV7-9; CDR3aa: CASSSPTRSGRGELFF; CDR3nt: TGTGCCAGCAGCTCCCCCACTAGGTCAGGCCGGGGGGAGCTGTTTTTT
d_gene: .; j_gene: TRBJ2-7; abundance: once; v_gene: TRBV6-6; CDR3aa: CASSPNERNEQYF; CDR3nt: TGTGCCAGCAGTCCCAACGAGAGGAACGAGCAGTACTTC
d_gene: .; j_gene: TRBJ1-2; abundance: .; v_gene: TRBV20-1; CDR3aa: CSARHRSYTF; CDR3nt: TGCAGTGCTAGACACAGAAGCTACACCTTC
d_gene: TRBD1; j_gene: TRBJ2-7; abundance: few; v_gene: TRBV18; CDR3aa: CASSTSGTGAYEQYF; CDR3nt: TGTGCCAGCTCAACCTCCGGGACAGGGGCCTACGAGCAGTACTTC
d_gene: .; j_gene: TRBJ2-7; abundance: .; v_gene: TRBV7-9; CDR3aa: CASSLAGQSYEQYF; CDR3nt: TGTGCCAGCAGCTTAGCCGGACAGTCCTACGAGCAGTACTTC
d_gene: .; j_gene: TRBJ2-5; abundance: .; v_gene: TRBV5-1; CDR3aa: CASSLDPGSQETQYF; CDR3nt: TGCGCCAGCAGCTTGGACCCCGGGTCCCAAGAGACCCAGTACTTC
d_gene: TRBD1; j_gene: TRBJ1-4; abundance: .; v_gene: TRBV2; CDR3aa: CASKDRGDEKLFF; CDR3nt: TGTGCCAGCAAGGACAGGGGAGATGAAAAACTGTTTTTT
d_gene: TRBD1; j_gene: TRBJ1-6; abundance: .; v_gene: TRBV5-1; CDR3aa: CASSLPGQGAPLHF; CDR3nt: TGCGCCAGCAGCCTACCGGGACAGGGAGCACCCCTCCACTTT
d_gene: .; j_gene: TRBJ1-4; abundance: .; v_gene: TRBV30; CDR3aa: CAWSVLYEKLFF; CDR3nt: TGTGCCTGGAGTGTATTATATGAAAAACTGTTTTTT
d_gene: .; j_gene: TRBJ1-2; abundance: .; v_gene: TRBV19; CDR3aa: CASSMDTNYGYTF; CDR3nt: TGTGCCAGTAGTATGGACACGAACTATGGCTACACCTTC
d_gene: TRBD2; j_gene: TRBJ2-1; abundance: .; v_gene: TRBV6-5; CDR3aa: CASSPGTSGYNEQFF; CDR3nt: TGTGCCAGCAGCCCCGGGACTAGCGGATACAATGAGCAGTTCTTC
d_gene: .; j_gene: TRBJ2-7; abundance: .; v_gene: TRBV30; CDR3aa: CAWDHQGGEQYF; CDR3nt: TGTGCCTGGGACCACCAAGGGGGCGAGCAGTACTTC
d_gene: TRBD1; j_gene: TRBJ1-1; abundance: .; v_gene: TRBV2; CDR3aa: CASRFDRGLRTEAFF; CDR3nt: TGTGCCAGCAGATTCGACAGGGGTTTACGCACTGAAGCTTTCTTT
d_gene: .; j_gene: TRBJ2-6; abundance: .; v_gene: TRBV27; CDR3aa: CASSLRYRGRGGANVLTF; CDR3nt: TGTGCCAGCAGTTTACGGTACAGGGGGAGGGGTGGGGCCAACGTCCTGACTTTC
d_gene: .; j_gene: TRBJ1-2; abundance: .; v_gene: TRBV5-1; CDR3aa: CASSLSGQPNTF; CDR3nt: TGCGCCAGCAGCTTGTCTGGACAGCCTAACACCTTC
d_gene: TRBD2; j_gene: TRBJ2-2; abundance: .; v_gene: TRBV7-2; CDR3aa: CASSLVAGGGELFF; CDR3nt: TGTGCCAGCAGCTTAGTAGCGGGAGGCGGGGAGCTGTTTTTT
d_gene: .; j_gene: TRBJ1-1; abundance: .; v_gene: TRBV15; CDR3aa: CATSRLRQRDEAFF; CDR3nt: TGTGCCACCAGCAGACTTCGACAGCGGGATGAAGCTTTCTTT
d_gene: .; j_gene: TRBJ1-2; abundance: .; v_gene: TRBV2; CDR3aa: CASKPGDHGYTF; CDR3nt: TGTGCCAGCAAGCCAGGGGACCATGGCTACACCTTC
d_gene: .; j_gene: TRBJ1-3; abundance: few; v_gene: TRBV6-5; CDR3aa: CASSKWANSGNTIYF; CDR3nt: TGTGCCAGCAGCAAATGGGCGAACTCTGGAAACACCATATATTTT
d_gene: TRBD2; j_gene: TRBJ2-1; abundance: few; v_gene: TRBV6-6; CDR3aa: CASSFRGGPIDEQFF; CDR3nt: TGTGCCAGCAGTTTTCGGGGGGGCCCTATCGATGAGCAGTTCTTC
d_gene: TRBD2; j_gene: TRBJ2-7; abundance: .; v_gene: TRBV4-3; CDR3aa: CASSQAERGGYEQYF; CDR3nt: TGCGCCAGCAGCCAAGCGGAGCGGGGGGGATACGAGCAGTACTTC
d_gene: TRBD1; j_gene: TRBJ1-5; abundance: .; v_gene: TRBV4-1; CDR3aa: CASSQDTGGNNQPQHF; CDR3nt: TGCGCCAGCAGCCAGGACACAGGGGGGAACAATCAGCCCCAGCATTTT
d_gene: .; j_gene: TRBJ1-2; abundance: .; v_gene: TRBV2; CDR3aa: CASSEAPGGRGYGYTF; CDR3nt: TGTGCCAGCAGTGAAGCCCCGGGCGGCAGGGGCTATGGCTACACCTTC
d_gene: TRBD1; j_gene: TRBJ1-5; abundance: .; v_gene: TRBV29-1; CDR3aa: CSVETGWENFNQPQHF; CDR3nt: TGCAGCGTTGAGACAGGGTGGGAGAATTTCAATCAGCCCCAGCATTTT
d_gene: .; j_gene: TRBJ1-5; abundance: few; v_gene: TRBV19; CDR3aa: CASSHGGSNQPQHF; CDR3nt: TGTGCCAGTAGTCATGGGGGGAGCAATCAGCCCCAGCATTTT
d_gene: .; j_gene: TRBJ1-4; abundance: .; v_gene: TRBV21-1; CDR3aa: CASSIRAEGEVREKLFF; CDR3nt: TGTGCCAGCAGCATAAGGGCCGAAGGGGAAGTTCGGGAAAAACTGTTTTTT
d_gene: TRBD2; j_gene: TRBJ2-5; abundance: .; v_gene: TRBV5-1; CDR3aa: CASNDSGGGGETQYF; CDR3nt: TGCGCCAGCAACGATAGCGGGGGAGGCGGAGAGACCCAGTACTTC
d_gene: TRBD1; j_gene: TRBJ2-1; abundance: .; v_gene: TRBV15; CDR3aa: CATSRQGAYNEQFF; CDR3nt: TGTGCCACCAGCAGACAGGGGGCTTACAATGAGCAGTTCTTC
d_gene: TRBD1; j_gene: TRBJ2-7; abundance: once; v_gene: TRBV6-6; CDR3aa: CASSWERDRGTYEQYF; CDR3nt: TGTGCCAGCAGTTGGGAAAGGGACAGGGGCACCTACGAGCAGTACTTC
d_gene: .; j_gene: TRBJ2-1; abundance: few; v_gene: TRBV6-1; CDR3aa: CASSESPGGLYNEQFF; CDR3nt: TGTGCCAGCAGTGAATCGCCGGGGGGCCTCTACAATGAGCAGTTCTTC
d_gene: TRBD2; j_gene: TRBJ2-1; abundance: .; v_gene: TRBV6-1; CDR3aa: CASSDPLLSGGRIEQFF; CDR3nt: TGTGCCAGCAGTGATCCTTTGTTATCGGGGGGGCGGATCGAGCAGTTCTTC
d_gene: TRBD2; j_gene: TRBJ2-3; abundance: .; v_gene: TRBV2; CDR3aa: CASTLAGSTDTQYF; CDR3nt: TGTGCCAGCACACTAGCGGGGAGCACAGATACGCAGTATTTT
d_gene: TRBD2; j_gene: TRBJ2-3; abundance: .; v_gene: TRBV6-6; CDR3aa: CATHGLAVTDTQYF; CDR3nt: TGTGCCACCCACGGACTAGCGGTCACAGATACGCAGTATTTT
d_gene: .; j_gene: TRBJ2-2; abundance: .; v_gene: TRBV6-5; CDR3aa: CASSYFGQTGELFF; CDR3nt: TGTGCCAGCAGTTACTTCGGACAGACCGGGGAGCTGTTTTTT
d_gene: TRBD1; j_gene: TRBJ2-6; abundance: .; v_gene: TRBV9; CDR3aa: CASSVGAGQGTSGANVLTF; CDR3nt: TGTGCCAGCAGCGTAGGGGCGGGACAGGGAACTTCTGGGGCCAACGTCCTGACTTTC